This T cell receptor (beta chain) emerged from a study of technical replicates of blood from several donors (dated by TCRdb to the late 2010s). This clone was counted a single time. Its antigen is currently not known. No base qualities exist here, and no much larger clone lies one base off it. The library relied on the immunoSEQ multiplex PCR assay. TCRdb took over this immuneACCESS table, retaining in-frame rearrangements with V and J assigned. Such tables are incomplete; in checked studies, under half of the missing clones stem from an unresolved V gene, and the remainder is unexplained. This sample is represented by approximately 75,000 clones; approximately 96% of them were singletons. The ten largest account for less than 0.2% of the sample. The receptor's source is a human donor in good health. Sequenced input: T cells isolated from PBMCs.

The CDR3 sequence is CASSEYRGGPDNEQFF. The base sequence is TGTGCCAGCAGTGAATATCGGGGAGGGCCTGACAATGAGCAGTTCTTC. The chain is made from TRBV25-1 and TRBJ2-1, and TRBD2 matches 7 of the central bases. The CDR3 numbers 16 residues from cysteine through phenylalanine. Only CDR3 DNA is held: 48 bases, read in frame from base 1. Trimming leaves V shorter by 0 bases and J shorter by 5 bases, with the junction holding 7 bases beyond the gene matches. The germline V gene yields MGHDK for CDR1 and SYGVNS for CDR2.